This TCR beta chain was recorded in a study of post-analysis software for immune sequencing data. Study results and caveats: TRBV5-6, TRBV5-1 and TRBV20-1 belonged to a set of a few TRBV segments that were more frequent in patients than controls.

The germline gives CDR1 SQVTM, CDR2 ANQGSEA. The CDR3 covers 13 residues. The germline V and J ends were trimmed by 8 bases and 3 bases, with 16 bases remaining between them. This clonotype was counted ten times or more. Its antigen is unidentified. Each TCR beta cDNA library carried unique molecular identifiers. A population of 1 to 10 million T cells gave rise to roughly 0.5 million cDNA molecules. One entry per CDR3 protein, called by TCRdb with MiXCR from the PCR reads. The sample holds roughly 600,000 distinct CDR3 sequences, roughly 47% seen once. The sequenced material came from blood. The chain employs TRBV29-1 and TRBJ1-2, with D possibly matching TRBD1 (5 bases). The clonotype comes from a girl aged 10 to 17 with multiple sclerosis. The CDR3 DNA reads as TGCAGCACCGGAGGGGTGAGGGACTATGGCTACACCTTC. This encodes CSTGGVRDYGYTF.